These 18 T cell receptor beta chains share one sample of origin, sequenced in a study of T cell changes during pregnancy in multiple sclerosis. Method: immunoSEQ multiplex PCR; TCRdb's copy keeps in-frame clones and lacks some. Of tens of thousands of clones listed, just over 90% are singletons. The sample here was peripheral blood, taken before pregnancy. The source of these receptors is a female donor with multiple sclerosis, enrolled in a pregnancy study.

Worth noting for this clone: This CDR3 is also generated by other DNA sequences in the sample. For the CDR3, the DNA is TGTGCCAGCAGTCTAAGACAGAGCACAGATACGCAGTATTTT. Amino acid sequence: CASSLRQSTDTQYF. The chain has TRBV7-2 and TRBJ2-3; D may be TRBD1 (5 bases). CDR3 length: 14 amino acids. Germline CDR1 and CDR2: SGHTA and FQGNSA. Trimming stripped 6 bases from V and 0 bases from J, with 10 bases between. Looking up the rest from reference TRBV7-2 and TRBJ2-3 gives the full variable domain: GAGVSQSPSNKVTEKGKDVELRCDPISGHTALYWYRQSLGQGLEFLIYFQGNSAPDKSGLPSDRFSAERTGGSVSTLTIQRTQQEDSAVYLCASSLRQSTDTQYFGPGTRLTVL.

The V and J genes are TRBV28 and TRBJ2-7, with 9 bases fitting TRBD2. Germline CDR1 and CDR2: MDHEN and SYDVKM. The V gene end was trimmed by 2 bases and the J gene end by 3 bases; junction bases not matched to a gene: 14. The CDR3 has 18 amino acids. The CDR3 coding sequence is TGTGCCAGCAGTTTAAGCGGGGGTGTGACTAGCGGCGTCTACGAGCAGTACTTC. Its protein product is CASSLSGGVTSGVYEQYF. The full variable domain, completed using reference TRBV28 and TRBJ2-7, is DVKVTQSSRYLVKRTGEKVFLECVQDMDHENMFWYRQDPGLGLRLIYFSYDVKMKEKGDIPEGYSVSREKKERFSLILESASTNQTSMYLCASSLSGGVTSGVYEQYFGPGTRLTVT.

The chain uses TRBV6-4 and TRBJ2-1; 8 bases map to TRBD2. The germline V gene has CDR1 MRHNA and CDR2 SNTAGT. V shed 6 bases, J shed 6 bases, and the junction held 10 bases outside the gene matches. The CDR3 runs to 15 residues. The CDR3 loop reads CASSPSGGPGNEQFF. The CDR3 bases are TGTGCCAGCAGCCCATCGGGAGGGCCGGGCAATGAGCAGTTCTTC.

The chain employs TRBV7-2 and TRBJ2-7; 10 nucleotides match TRBD2. Per the germline V gene, CDR1 is SGHTA and CDR2 is FQGNSA. The CDR3 covers 16 residues. J lost 5 bases, V lost 6 bases, and 13 bases had no gene match. The CDR3 DNA reads as TGTGCCAGCAGTTTCGAAGTGGGACTAGCGACCCACGAGCAGTACTTC. Its translation is CASSFEVGLATHEQYF.

This chain joins TRBV7-2 and TRBJ2-7; 7 bases fit TRBD1. The V gene's germline CDR1 is SGHTA and CDR2 FQGNSA. The CDR3 runs 15 residues. V dropped 7 bases and J dropped 5; count of bases not matched to a gene: 14. The CDR3 DNA sequence: TGTGCCAGCACCATTACCCGGGACAGCTCAAACGAGCAGTACTTC. Amino acid sequence: CASTITRDSSNEQYF.

This clone has just one count. The rearrangement uses TRBV6-5 and TRBJ1-2; 9 positions agree with TRBD1. This CDR3 contains 14 residues. V gave up 5 bases and J gave up 4 bases; unmatched junction bases: 5. Germline V lookup: CDR1 MNHEY, CDR2 SVGAGI. In nucleotides, the CDR3 is TGTGCCAGCAGTCTCGGGACAGGGAGCTATGGCTACACCTTC. It translates to CASSLGTGSYGYTF.

The chain employs TRBV18 and TRBJ1-4, with 7 nucleotides matching TRBD1. The CDR3 sequence is 14 residues long. V shed 5 bases, J shed 5 bases, and the junction held 5 bases outside the gene matches. Germline values: CDR1 KGHSH, CDR2 LQKENI. Written as DNA, the CDR3 is TGTGCCAGCTCAGACGACAGGGTAAATGAAAAACTGTTTTTT. Amino acid sequence: CASSDDRVNEKLFF.

The V gene is TRBV19, the J gene TRBJ1-5, with 9 positions matching TRBD1. The V and J ends lost 6 bases and 9 bases, in that order; junction bases with no gene match: 3. CDR1 and CDR2 from the germline V gene are LNHDA and SQIVND (reference sequence). The CDR3 runs to 12 residues. The CDR3 nucleotides are TGTGCCAGTAGGGGACAGGGTGGGCCCCAGCATTTT. It is translated as CASRGQGGPQHF. Drawing the rest from reference TRBV19 and TRBJ1-5, the complete variable domain is DGGITQSPKYLFRKEGQNVTLSCEQNLNHDAMYWYRQDPGQGLRLIYYSQIVNDFQKGDIAEGYSVSREKKESFPLTVTSAQKNPTAFYLCASRGQGGPQHFGDGTRLSIL.

The chain joins TRBV7-2 to TRBJ1-1; D remains unclear. The V end lost 3 bases, the J end lost 1 base, and 6 bases lay between the germline ends. The germline V gene has CDR1 SGHTA and CDR2 FQGNSA. This CDR3 spans 13 amino acids. The CDR3 coding sequence is TGTGCCAGCAGCTTTTCAGGGAACACTGAAGCTTTCTTT. It encodes CASSFSGNTEAFF.

The chain uses TRBV13 and TRBJ2-1; 14 bases align to TRBD2. Losses at the gene ends were 5 bases for V and 16 bases for J; bases not matched to a gene: 10. The CDR3 length is 14 residues. In germline, CDR1 is PRHDT, CDR2 FYEKMQ (reference sequence). CDR3 residues: CASSPTSGRASNFF. CDR3 bases: TGTGCCAGCAGCCCGACTAGCGGGAGGGCCTCAAATTTCTTC.

In its sample, this clone was seen once. The chain has TRBV2 and TRBJ1-5; 9 nucleotides line up with TRBD1. The germline CDR1 and CDR2 sequences are SNHLY and FYNNEI. The J segment lost 4 bases and the V segment lost 5 bases, leaving 6 bases of the junction unmatched. The CDR3 contains 15 residues. The CDR3: CASSSDRGGNQPQHF. The CDR3, as DNA: TGTGCCAGCAGTTCGGACAGGGGAGGGAATCAGCCCCAGCATTTT.

The V gene is TRBV23-1, the J gene TRBJ2-7, with unresolved D. TRBV23-1 is marked as an open reading frame, function uncertain. The CDR3 has 17 residues. V was cut by 0 bases and J by 3 bases, with 18 bases left in between. The CDR3 is CASSQSDLRRHHYEQYF. CDR3 bases: TGCGCCAGCAGTCAATCGGATTTGCGGCGTCACCACTACGAGCAGTACTTC.

The chain employs TRBV28 and TRBJ1-1; 7 bases are shared with TRBD1. V shed 1 base and J 2 bases; nucleotides not matched to a gene: 4. The CDR3 length is 15 residues. Looked up from germline, CDR1 is MDHEN and CDR2 is SYDVKM. CDR3 region: CASSLSRGINTEAFF. In DNA, the CDR3 is TGTGCCAGCAGTTTATCCAGGGGGATTAACACTGAAGCTTTCTTT.

The rearrangement uses TRBV6-5 and TRBJ2-7, with 12 bases aligning to TRBD2. CDR1 is MNHEY and CDR2 is SVGAGI in the germline V gene. This CDR3 has 13 residues. After removal of 7 bases from V and 5 bases from J, the junction contained 3 bases not matched to a gene. This chain's CDR3 is CASTRLAGDEQYF. CDR3 nucleotide sequence: TGTGCCAGCACTAGACTAGCGGGAGACGAGCAGTACTTC.

The gene calls are TRBV28 and TRBJ2-1; 11 bases align to TRBD2. The CDR3 totals 16 residues. From germline, CDR1 is MDHEN and CDR2 SYDVKM. The ends lost 6 bases at V and 2 bases at J; junction bases unmatched: 6. DNA for the CDR3: TGTGCCAGCAGCCCTCTAGCGGGAGGCCCCTACAATGAGCAGTTCTTC. As protein: CASSPLAGGPYNEQFF.

V usage is TRBV4-1 and J usage is TRBJ2-7; TRBD2 matches 9 bases. This CDR3 is built from 14 residues. With 4 bases clipped from V and 0 bases from J, the junction kept 1 base outside the gene matches. Germline CDR1 and CDR2: MGHRA and YSYEKL. For the CDR3, the DNA is TGCGCCAGCAGCCTTAGCGGGAGCTCCTACGAGCAGTACTTC. Protein sequence: CASSLSGSSYEQYF.

This sequence joins TRBV10-3 and TRBJ2-7, with a tentative D call TRBD2 (6 bases). Trimming shortened V by 8 bases and J by 3 bases, and 17 bases separated the two germline ends. From germline, CDR1 is ENHRY and CDR2 SYGVKD. This CDR3 region has 14 residues. This CDR3 reads CAIRVEGENYEQYF. The CDR3 DNA follows: TGTGCCATCCGGGTGGAGGGAGAGAACTACGAGCAGTACTTC.

The chain carries TRBV2 and TRBJ2-3; the match to TRBD1 covers 12 bases. The CDR3 covers 14 residues. J lost 6 bases, V lost 6 bases, and 4 bases had no gene match. Per the germline V gene, CDR1 is SNHLY and CDR2 is FYNNEI. The CDR3 loop reads CASRRDRGPDTQYF. CDR3 coding DNA: TGTGCCAGCAGGCGGGACAGGGGGCCTGATACGCAGTATTTT.